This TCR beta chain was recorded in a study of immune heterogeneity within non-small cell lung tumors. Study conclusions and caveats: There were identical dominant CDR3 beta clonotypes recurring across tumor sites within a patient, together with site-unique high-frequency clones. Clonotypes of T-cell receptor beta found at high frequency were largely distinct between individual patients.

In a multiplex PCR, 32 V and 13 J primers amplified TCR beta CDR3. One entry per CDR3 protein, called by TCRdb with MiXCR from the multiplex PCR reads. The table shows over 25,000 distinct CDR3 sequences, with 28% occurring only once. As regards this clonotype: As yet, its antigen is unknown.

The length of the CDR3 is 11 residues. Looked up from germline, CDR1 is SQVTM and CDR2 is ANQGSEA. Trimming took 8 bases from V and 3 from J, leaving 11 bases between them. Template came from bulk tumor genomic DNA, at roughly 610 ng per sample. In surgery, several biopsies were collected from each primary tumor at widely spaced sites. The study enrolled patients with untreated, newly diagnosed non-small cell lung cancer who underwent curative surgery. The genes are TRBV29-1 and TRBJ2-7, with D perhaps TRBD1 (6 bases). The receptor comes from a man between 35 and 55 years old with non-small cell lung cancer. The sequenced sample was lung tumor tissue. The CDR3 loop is CSSGDIYEQYF. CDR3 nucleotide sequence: TGCAGCTCCGGGGACATCTACGAGCAGTACTTC.